This note documents a single T cell receptor beta chain sequence. What it binds is unknown. The method was immunoSEQ multiplex PCR; TCRdb's version includes in-frame clones alone and lacks a portion of them. Of approximately 100,000 clones in the sample, about 86% are singletons; the top ten hold roughly 1.4%. The data belong to a study of T cell responses to AZD1222 COVID-19 vaccine. Whole-study findings and limits: All repertoire sampling was performed exclusively after the peak T cell response. Unmutated variant regions reportedly attract nearly half of all spike-specific TCRs. After two AZD1222 doses, spike-specific TCR breadth and depth rose versus day 0.

This sample comprised peripheral blood, obtained on day 0 of AZD1222 vaccination. The source of this sequence is an adult in good health.

The CDR3 spells CAWSVSGDYEQYF. The CDR3 region has the DNA TGTGCCTGGAGTGTTTCGGGAGACTACGAGCAGTACTTC. This rearrangement joins TRBV30 to TRBJ2-7; a possible D gene is TRBD2 (6 bases). The germline V gene encodes CDR1 GTSNPN and CDR2 SVGIG (reference sequence). CDR3 length: 13 residues. V was shortened by 0 bases and J by 3 bases, with 9 bases between the two germline ends. Filled out from reference TRBV30 and TRBJ2-7, the complete variable domain reads SQTIHQWPATLVQPVGSPLSLECTVEGTSNPNLYWYRQAAGRGLQLLFYSVGIGQISSEVPQNLSASRPQDRQFILSSKKLLLSDSGFYLCAWSVSGDYEQYFGPGTRLTVT.